The next 6 T cell receptor beta chains were all read from a single sample in a study of tumor-infiltrating lymphocytes in localized non-small cell lung cancer. Some clones are missing from TCRdb's copy, which holds only in-frame ones; the method was immunoSEQ multiplex PCR. The sample holds 23,000 or so clones; under 75% are singletons and the top ten take under 6.5%. The material sequenced was lung tumor tissue. The receptors were sampled from a human donor with non-small cell lung cancer.

This chain links TRBV7-9 with TRBJ2-1; D is perhaps TRBD2 (5 bases). There are 16 residues in the CDR3. Deletions cut 5 bases from V and 6 bases from J, with 20 bases between. In germline, CDR1 is SEHNR, CDR2 FQNEAQ (reference sequence). The CDR3 region is CASSRLLQSLSNEQFF. CDR3 nucleotide sequence: TGTGCCAGCAGCAGACTATTGCAGTCGCTTAGCAATGAGCAGTTCTTC.

This sequence joins TRBV29-1 and TRBJ2-1, with TRBD2 matching over 9 bases. V gave up 5 bases and J gave up 8 bases; unmatched junction bases: 4. This CDR3 region has 12 residues. Germline lookup yields CDR1 SQVTM and CDR2 ANQGSEA. CDR3 residues: CSVWTSVDEQFF. The CDR3 bases are TGCAGCGTTTGGACTAGCGTCGATGAGCAGTTCTTC.

The gene calls are TRBV6-5 and TRBJ2-5; D gene unclear. This CDR3 is built from 9 residues. V lost 8 bases and J lost 3, with 1 base in between. Germline CDR1 MNHEY, CDR2 SVGAGI. This chain's CDR3 is CASEETQYF. CDR3 DNA sequence: TGTGCCAGCGAAGAGACCCAGTACTTC.

This rearrangement joins TRBV6-1 to TRBJ2-7, with no clear D. The V gene's germline CDR1 is MNHNS and CDR2 SASEGT. The ends were cut back, 2 bases at V and 0 bases at J, with 5 bases in the middle. The CDR3 spans 13 residues. This CDR3 is CASSEQLSYEQYF. The CDR3 bases are TGTGCCAGCAGTGAACAGCTCTCCTACGAGCAGTACTTC.

The chain uses TRBV18 and TRBJ2-1; the D gene is possibly TRBD1 (6 bases). The germline gives CDR1 KGHSH, CDR2 LQKENI. Trimming removed 3 bases from V and 8 bases from J, with 11 bases in between. The CDR3 covers 13 residues. CDR3 region: CASSPLQGDEQFF. The CDR3 nucleotides are TGTGCCAGCTCACCCCTACAGGGAGATGAGCAGTTCTTC.

This chain joins TRBV7-9 and TRBJ1-2; 8 bases map to TRBD1. From germline, CDR1 is SEHNR and CDR2 FQNEAQ (reference sequence). The CDR3 has 15 amino acids. The J segment lost 7 bases and the V segment lost 2 bases, leaving 9 bases of the junction unmatched. The chain's CDR3 is CASSLTPPTGVGYTF. In nucleotides, the CDR3 is TGTGCCAGCAGCTTAACCCCCCCGACAGGGGTTGGCTACACCTTC.